The 9 T cell receptor beta chains presented below share a single source sample, sequenced in a study of OX40 agonist ivuxolimab in advanced cancers. The assay was immunoSEQ multiplex PCR, and TCRdb's table has in-frame clones only and misses some. The data hold approximately 79,000 clones, with about nine tenths observed a single time. Material: CD4+ or CD8+ T cells sorted from blood, obtained in a trial of the OX40 agonist ivuxolimab. The source is an adult with an advanced solid tumor such as melanoma, head and neck, liver or kidney cancer.

V gene TRBV19 combines with J gene TRBJ1-5; D ambiguous. Deletions cut 7 bases from V and 11 bases from J, with 18 bases between. CDR1 is LNHDA, CDR2 SQIVND, per germline (reference sequence). The CDR3 covers 13 residues. This chain's CDR3 is CASNFNLGEAQHF. The DNA for the CDR3 is TGTGCCAGTAATTTCAACCTCGGGGAGGCCCAGCATTTT.

This clone came up a few times. The chain recombines TRBV4-1 with TRBJ1-1, with 12 bases fitting TRBD1. The J segment lost 11 bases and the V segment lost 1 base, leaving 11 bases of the junction unmatched. Germline V CDR1 and CDR2: MGHRA, YSYEKL. This CDR3 has 16 amino acids. CDR3 in DNA: TGCGCCAGCAGCCAAGGGTATGGGACAGGGGGCGGACGGGCTTTCTTT. This encodes CASSQGYGTGGGRAFF.

The CDR3 loop reads CASSPVRTSGGPYNEQFF. CDR3 nucleotides: TGTGCCAGCAGTCCGGTACGGACTAGCGGAGGCCCATACAATGAGCAGTTCTTC. This chain joins TRBV27 and TRBJ2-1; 10 nucleotides agree with TRBD2. V trimming: 5 bases; J trimming: 4 bases; junction bases outside the gene matches: 14. Germline V gene data show CDR1 as MNHEY and CDR2 as SMNVEV (reference sequence). There are 18 residues in the CDR3.

This clone was seen a handful of times. The chain employs TRBV27 and TRBJ1-2; D might be TRBD1 (6 bases). The V and J ends lost 3 bases and 7 bases respectively, with 18 bases between them. CDR1 is MNHEY and CDR2 is SMNVEV in the germline V gene (reference sequence). The CDR3 covers 15 residues. CDR3 nucleotide sequence: TGTGCCAGCAGTTTTAGGTGGTCAGGGGTTAGTGGCTACACCTTC. It yields the protein CASSFRWSGVSGYTF.

The chain combines TRBV6-6 with TRBJ2-3; TRBD1 agrees at 7 bases. The CDR3 length is 13 residues. With 5 bases clipped from V and 4 bases from J, the junction kept 3 bases outside the gene matches. Germline V gene data show CDR1 as MNHNY and CDR2 as SVGAGI (reference sequence). The CDR3 region is CASSTQGADTQYF. The DNA for the CDR3 is TGTGCCAGCAGTACTCAGGGGGCAGATACGCAGTATTTT.

The CDR3 nucleotides read TGTGCCAGCAGCTTAGTTACTAGCGGGGGGATGGGCCCAGATACGCAGTATTTT. This encodes CASSLVTSGGMGPDTQYF. This rearrangement joins TRBV7-2 to TRBJ2-3, with 12 bases lining up with TRBD2. The germline V gene has CDR1 SGHTA and CDR2 FQGNSA. The V segment lost 1 base and the J segment 4 bases; nucleotides outside the gene matches: 9. The CDR3 spans 18 residues.

This chain connects TRBV10-1 to TRBJ2-1; 8 positions match TRBD2. Germline CDR1 is WNHNN and CDR2 is SYGVQD (reference sequence). V shed 2 bases and J 5 bases; nucleotides not matched to a gene: 8. The CDR3 totals 16 residues. The CDR3 is CASSEASGLGDNEQFF. As DNA, the CDR3 is TGCGCCAGCAGTGAGGCTAGCGGGTTAGGAGACAATGAGCAGTTCTTC.

The V and J genes are TRBV7-9 and TRBJ2-2; D is undetermined. Germline V gene data show CDR1 as SEHNR and CDR2 as FQNEAQ (reference sequence). This CDR3 region has 18 residues. The germline V and J ends were trimmed by 3 bases and 3 bases, with 20 bases remaining between them. The CDR3 coding sequence is TGTGCCAGCAGCTTTACTTCGAAGTCTACCCTTTACACCGGGGAGCTGTTTTTT. It yields the protein CASSFTSKSTLYTGELFF.

J is TRBJ2-2 and V is TRBV12-2; no check of the table's D call, TRBD2, against the DNA was made. TRBV12-2 is labeled a pseudogene. This CDR3 is built from 14 residues. The CDR3 DNA is TGTGCAAGTCGCTTAGCCGGACTGCACCGGGAGCTGTTTTTT. Translation gives CASRLAGLHRELFF.